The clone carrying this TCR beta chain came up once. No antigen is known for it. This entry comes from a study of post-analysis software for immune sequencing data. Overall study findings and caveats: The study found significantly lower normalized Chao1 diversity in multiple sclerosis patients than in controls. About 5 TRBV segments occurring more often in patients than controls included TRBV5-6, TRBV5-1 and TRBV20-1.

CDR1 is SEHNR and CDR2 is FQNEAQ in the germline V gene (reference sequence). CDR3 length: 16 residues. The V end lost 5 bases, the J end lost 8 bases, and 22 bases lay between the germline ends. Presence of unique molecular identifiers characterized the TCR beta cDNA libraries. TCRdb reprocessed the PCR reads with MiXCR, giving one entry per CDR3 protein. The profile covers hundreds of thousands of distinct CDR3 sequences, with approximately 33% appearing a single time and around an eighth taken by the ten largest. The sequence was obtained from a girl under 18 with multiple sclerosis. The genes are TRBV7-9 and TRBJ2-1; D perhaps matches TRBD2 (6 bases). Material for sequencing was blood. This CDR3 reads CASSQRAQGTRDEQFF. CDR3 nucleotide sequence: TGTGCCAGCAGCCAGCGGGCGCAGGGAACGAGGGATGAGCAGTTCTTC.